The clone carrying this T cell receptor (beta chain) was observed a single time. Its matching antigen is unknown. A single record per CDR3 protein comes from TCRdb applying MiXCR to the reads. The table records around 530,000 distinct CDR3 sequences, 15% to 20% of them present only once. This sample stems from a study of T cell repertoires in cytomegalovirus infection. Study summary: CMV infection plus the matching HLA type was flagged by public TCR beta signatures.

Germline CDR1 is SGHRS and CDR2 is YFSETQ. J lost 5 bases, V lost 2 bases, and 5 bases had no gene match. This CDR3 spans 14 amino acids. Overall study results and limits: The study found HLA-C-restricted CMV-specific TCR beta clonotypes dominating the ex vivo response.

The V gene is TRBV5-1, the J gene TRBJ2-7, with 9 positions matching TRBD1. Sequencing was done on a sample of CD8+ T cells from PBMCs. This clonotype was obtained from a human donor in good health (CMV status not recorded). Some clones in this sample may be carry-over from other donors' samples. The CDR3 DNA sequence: TGCGCCAGCAGCTTTTCCACAGGGGGCGACGAGCAGTACTTC. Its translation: CASSFSTGGDEQYF.